A selection of T cell receptor beta chains follows, all from one sample in a study of patients and donors after allogeneic stem cell transplantation. TCRdb re-derived calls from the RT-PCR reads in MiXCR, one entry per CDR3 protein. The top ten clones hold roughly 7% of a sample with fewer than 500,000 distinct CDR3 sequences, 16% of them seen once. Source material: blood, either unsorted or a sorted T cell fraction (not recorded which). Receptors originate from a human donor who was either an allogeneic HSCT recipient or a stem cell or donor lymphocyte infusion donor (not recorded which). It is not recorded whose cells these are; they may come from a transplant donor. CDR3s include the opening cysteine and the closing phenylalanine or tryptophan. D genes are given only for firm matches. Expanded clones are given a class, and other clones once, few, many or no size at all.

.	TRBV6-1	TRBD1	TRBJ1-1	TGTGCCAGCAGGACCCCCGGACAGGGGGTCGCCACTGAAGCTTTCTTT	CASRTPGQGVATEAFF
few	TRBV18	.	TRBJ2-3	TGTGCCAGCTCACCCAAGACATCTAGCACAGATACGCAGTATTTT	CASSPKTSSTDTQYF
.	TRBV4-1	.	TRBJ1-3	TGCGCCAGCAGCCAAGAGGCAGGGTTAGGAGGAAACACCATATATTTT	CASSQEAGLGGNTIYF
.	TRBV27	TRBD2	TRBJ2-7	TGTGCCAGCAGTTTAGGCGGGAGTACCTACGAGCAGTACTTC	CASSLGGSTYEQYF
few	TRBV7-8	TRBD2	TRBJ2-2	TGTGCCAGCAGCTTATCTAGCGGGGGGGCCTTGGCCGGGGAGCTGTTTTTT	CASSLSSGGALAGELFF
.	TRBV27	TRBD2	TRBJ2-1	TGTGCCAGCAGTTTATCACCCCCCAGGAGCGGGGGTATAAATGAGCAGTTCTTC	CASSLSPPRSGGINEQFF
few	TRBV10-3	TRBD1	TRBJ2-7	TGTGCCATCAGGCCGACAGGGTACTACGAGCAGTACTTC	CAIRPTGYYEQYF
few	TRBV7-7	TRBD1	TRBJ1-5	TGTGCTAGCAGCGCACAGGGGGCAGAAAGCAATCAGCCCCAGCATTTT	CASSAQGAESNQPQHF
.	TRBV27	.	TRBJ1-1	TGTGCCAGCAGTTTCTGGGGAGCTGAAGCTTTCTTT	CASSFWGAEAFF
few	TRBV12-3/TRBV12-4	TRBD1	TRBJ1-2	TGTGCCAGCAGTTTAGACAGGGGGCTCTTTATTGGCTACACCTTC	CASSLDRGLFIGYTF
.	TRBV27	.	TRBJ2-1	TGTGCCAGCAGTTTAATCTGGCGGGCAAACAATGAGCAGTTCTTC	CASSLIWRANNEQFF
.	TRBV20-1	.	TRBJ2-3	TGCAGTGCGGCTCGGGCTCTCCCCGCCACAGATACGCAGTATTTT	CSAARALPATDTQYF
.	TRBV7-2	.	TRBJ2-7	TGTGCCAGCAGCTTAGTTCCCCGGACTAACTACGAGCAGTACTTC	CASSLVPRTNYEQYF
few	TRBV5-6	TRBD1	TRBJ2-7	TGTGCCAGCAGCTTGTTGGGACAGGAAGACTTC	CASSLLGQEDF
few	TRBV20-1	.	TRBJ2-2	TGCAGTGCTAGCTCAGCGTCGAACACCGGGGAGCTGTTTTTT	CSASSASNTGELFF
.	TRBV7-9	.	TRBJ1-6	TGTGCCAGCAGCTTAGGGGACCCCGTAAGCTATAATTCACCCCTCCACTTT	CASSLGDPVSYNSPLHF
.	TRBV21-1	.	TRBJ2-5	TGTGCCAGCAGCAAAGAAGGGGCACGCCACCAAGAGACCCAGTACTTC	CASSKEGARHQETQYF
.	TRBV25-1	.	TRBJ2-3	TGTGCCAGCAGGGGACGGGTGGGGGGCACAGATACGCAGTATTTT	CASRGRVGGTDTQYF
many	TRBV28	.	TRBJ2-2	TGTGCCAGCAGCTTAGGGTGGACCGGGGAGCTGTTTTTT	CASSLGWTGELFF
few	TRBV12-5	TRBD2	TRBJ2-7	TGTGCTAGTGGAGGGACTAGCGGTTCCTACGAGCAGTACTTC	CASGGTSGSYEQYF
many	TRBV12-3/TRBV12-4	TRBD1	TRBJ2-2	TGTGCCAGCAGTACCGGACAGGGCGAGGCCGGGGAGCTGTTTTTT	CASSTGQGEAGELFF
.	TRBV15	TRBD1	TRBJ2-1	TGTGCCACCAGCAGGTCCCGGGACAGAAAGAATGAGCAGTTCTTC	CATSRSRDRKNEQFF
.	TRBV11-1	TRBD2	TRBJ2-3	TGTGCCAGCAGCTCCGGGACTAGCGGGAGAATTGCGTCTAGCACAGATACGCAGTATTTT	CASSSGTSGRIASSTDTQYF
.	TRBV12-3/TRBV12-4	.	TRBJ1-6	TGTGCCAGCAGTCAAAGGGTAGGGGGTTCACCCCTCCACTTT	CASSQRVGGSPLHF
.	TRBV24-1	TRBD2	TRBJ2-3	TGTGCCACCAGTGATTACCGACTAGCGGGAGGGAAAGATACGCAGTATTTT	CATSDYRLAGGKDTQYF
.	TRBV13	.	TRBJ2-1	TGTGCCAGCAGCTTAGTTTCCAGGGGCAATGAGCAGTTCTTC	CASSLVSRGNEQFF
.	TRBV5-1	.	TRBJ2-2	TGCGCCAGCAGCCCTCTGACGGTGGGCACCACCGGGGAGCTGTTTTTT	CASSPLTVGTTGELFF
.	TRBV30	.	TRBJ2-3	TGTGCCTGGAGCTGGAGGGGAGTGAGCGCAGATACGCAGTATTTT	CAWSWRGVSADTQYF
few	TRBV2	.	TRBJ1-1	TGTGCCAGCAAGGACACTGAAGCTTTCTTT	CASKDTEAFF
few	TRBV24-1	TRBD2	TRBJ2-7	TGTGCCACCAGTACGGGACTAACCCCCTACGAGCAGTACTTC	CATSTGLTPYEQYF
many	TRBV12-3/TRBV12-4	TRBD1	TRBJ2-3	TGTGCCAGCAGTCCGGCGACAGGGGGCACAGATACGCAGTATTTT	CASSPATGGTDTQYF
.	TRBV7-6	.	TRBJ2-7	TGTGCCAGCAGCTTCACGGACAGATACTACGAGCAGTACTTC	CASSFTDRYYEQYF
.	TRBV11-2	.	TRBJ2-5	TGTGCCAGCAGCACGGACAGAGGCTGGGAGACCCAGTACTTC	CASSTDRGWETQYF
.	TRBV15	.	TRBJ2-5	TGTGCCACCAGCAGGAACCGGAAGGGGCAAGAGACCCAGTACTTC	CATSRNRKGQETQYF
.	TRBV2	.	TRBJ2-3	TGTGCCAGCAGGCCAGGGTCTACGTCTGCTACGCAGTATTTT	CASRPGSTSATQYF
.	TRBV29-1	.	TRBJ2-5	TGCAGCGTTGTGCGGGGGCCTCAAGAGACCCAGTACTTC	CSVVRGPQETQYF
.	TRBV18	.	TRBJ2-7	TGTGCCAGCTCACCACCAGGTGTCGAGCAGTACTTC	CASSPPGVEQYF
.	TRBV27	TRBD1	TRBJ2-7	TGTGCCAGCAGTTTCTCGGACAGGGGAGACGAGCAGTACTTC	CASSFSDRGDEQYF
few	TRBV6-1	TRBD2	TRBJ2-7	TGTGCCAGCAGAAATAGCGGGGATTCCTACGAGCAGTACTTC	CASRNSGDSYEQYF
few	TRBV27	.	TRBJ1-5	TGTGCCAGCAGTTTCCGACACGGAGTAAGCGATCAGCCCCAGCATTTT	CASSFRHGVSDQPQHF
.	TRBV28	.	TRBJ1-4	TGTGCCAGCGGACTGGAAGGGACTAATGAAAAACTGTTTTTT	CASGLEGTNEKLFF
few	TRBV20-1	.	TRBJ2-3	TGCAGTGCTAGGGGACTGAGACAGGTTCCCAGCACAGATACGCAGTATTTT	CSARGLRQVPSTDTQYF
many	TRBV6-1	.	TRBJ1-5	TGTGCCAGCAGTCTTACCGGGACTAGCAATCAGCCCCAGCATTTT	CASSLTGTSNQPQHF
.	TRBV20-1	TRBD2	TRBJ2-3	TGCAGTGCCGGACTAGCGGGGGTCACAGATACGCAGTATTTT	CSAGLAGVTDTQYF
once	TRBV4-1	.	TRBJ1-2	TGCGCCAGCAGCCAACGGACCTTCTATGGCTACACCTTC	CASSQRTFYGYTF
few	TRBV29-1	.	TRBJ1-2	TGCAGTGGTGGGCAGGGAGCTAACTATGGCTACACCTTC	CSGGQGANYGYTF
.	TRBV4-1	TRBD2	TRBJ2-5	TGCGCCAGCAGCCCGCTAGCGGGGTCCCAAGAGACCCAGTACTTC	CASSPLAGSQETQYF
few	TRBV6-1	TRBD2	TRBJ2-7	TGTGCCAGCAGTGTTAGCGGGAGTATGAACTACGAGCAGTACTTC	CASSVSGSMNYEQYF
few	TRBV11-2	TRBD1	TRBJ2-7	TGTGCCAGCAGAAGACCGGGACAGGGTACTTACGAGCAGTACTTC	CASRRPGQGTYEQYF
few	TRBV6-5	.	TRBJ1-5	TGTGCCAGCAGTTACGGGGCGGGGGAGGGCAATCAGCCCCAGCATTTT	CASSYGAGEGNQPQHF
.	TRBV6-7	.	TRBJ2-1	TGTGCCAGCAGAAAGCGGAAGAGCTCCTACAATGAGCAGTTCTTC	CASRKRKSSYNEQFF
.	TRBV5-1	TRBD2	TRBJ2-1	TGCGCCAGCAGCTTTTCTGGGACTAGAGTCGTCGATGAGCAGTTCTTC	CASSFSGTRVVDEQFF